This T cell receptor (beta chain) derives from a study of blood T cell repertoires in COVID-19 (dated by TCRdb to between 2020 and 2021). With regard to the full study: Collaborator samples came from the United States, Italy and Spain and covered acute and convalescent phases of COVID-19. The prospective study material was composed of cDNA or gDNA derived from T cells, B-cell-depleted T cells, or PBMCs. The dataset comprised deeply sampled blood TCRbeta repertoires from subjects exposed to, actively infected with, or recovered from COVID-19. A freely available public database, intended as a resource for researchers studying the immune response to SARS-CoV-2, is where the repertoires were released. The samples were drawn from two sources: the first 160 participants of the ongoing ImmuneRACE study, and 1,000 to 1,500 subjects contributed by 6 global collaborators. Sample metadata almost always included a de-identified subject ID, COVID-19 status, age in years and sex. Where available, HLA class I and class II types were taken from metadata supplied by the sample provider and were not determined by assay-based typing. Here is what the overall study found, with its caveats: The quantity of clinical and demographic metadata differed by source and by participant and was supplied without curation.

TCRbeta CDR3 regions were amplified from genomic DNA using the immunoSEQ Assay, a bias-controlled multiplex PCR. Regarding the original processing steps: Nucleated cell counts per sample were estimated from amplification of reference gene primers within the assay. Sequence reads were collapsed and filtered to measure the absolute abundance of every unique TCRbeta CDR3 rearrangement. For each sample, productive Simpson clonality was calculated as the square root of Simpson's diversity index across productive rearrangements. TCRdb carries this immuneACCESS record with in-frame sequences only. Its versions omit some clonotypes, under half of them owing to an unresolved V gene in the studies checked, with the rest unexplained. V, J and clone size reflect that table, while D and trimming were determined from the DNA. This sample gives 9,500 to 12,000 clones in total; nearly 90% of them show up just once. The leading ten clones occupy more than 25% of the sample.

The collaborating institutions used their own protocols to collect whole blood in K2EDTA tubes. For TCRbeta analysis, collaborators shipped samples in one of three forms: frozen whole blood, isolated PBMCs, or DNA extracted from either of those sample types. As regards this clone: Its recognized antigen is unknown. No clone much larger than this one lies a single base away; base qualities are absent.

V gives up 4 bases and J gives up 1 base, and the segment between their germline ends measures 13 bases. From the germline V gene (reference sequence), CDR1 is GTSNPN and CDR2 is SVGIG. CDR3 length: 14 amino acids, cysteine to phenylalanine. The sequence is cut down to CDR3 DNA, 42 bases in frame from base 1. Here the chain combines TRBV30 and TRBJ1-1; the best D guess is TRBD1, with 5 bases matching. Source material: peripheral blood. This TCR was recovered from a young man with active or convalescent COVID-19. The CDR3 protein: CAWNRVRANTEAFF. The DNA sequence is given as TGTGCCTGGAACCGAGTCAGGGCGAACACTGAAGCTTTCTTT. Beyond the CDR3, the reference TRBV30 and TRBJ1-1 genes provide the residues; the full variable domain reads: SQTIHQWPATLVQPVGSPLSLECTVEGTSNPNLYWYRQAAGRGLQLLFYSVGIGQISSEVPQNLSASRPQDRQFILSSKKLLLSDSGFYLCAWNRVRANTEAFFGQGTRLTVV.